This T cell receptor (beta chain) was obtained from a study of T-cell memory formation after mild COVID-19. Across the study: There were largely donor-specific TCR clusters. Study-level points and caveats: A subset of responding clones appeared in pre-infection memory, suggesting cross-reactive memory joined. Clones which contracted sat mainly in CM and EM if CD4+, and in EMRA if CD8+.

5'RACE with constant-segment primers yielded barcoded, UMI-tagged TCR alpha and TCR beta cDNA libraries. TCRdb processed the 5' RACE reads anew with MiXCR; each CDR3 protein has one entry. The sample holds 450,000 to 650,000 distinct CDR3 sequences; over 20% are singletons and the top ten take 12%. In this sample, this clonotype turned up a few times. Its matching antigen is unknown. In germline, CDR1 is SEHNR, CDR2 FQNEAQ (reference sequence). The CDR3 is 14 amino acids. Trimming removed 7 bases at V and 5 bases at J, with 17 bases between. The TCR sequence derives from an adult woman who had mild COVID-19 (a few samples of this study predate the infection). Cell type and time point are not known. The sequencing sample was made of PBMCs or a T cell subset sorted from them (not recorded which). V gene TRBV7-9 combines with J gene TRBJ1-2; possibly TRBD1 for D (5 bases). This chain's CDR3 is CASIPPGRKYGYTF. For the CDR3, the DNA is TGTGCCAGCATCCCTCCGGGGCGCAAGTATGGCTACACCTTC.